This passage covers 19 T cell receptor beta chains from one sample sequenced in a study of cytomegalovirus exposure and HLA in healthy donors. Vbeta (60) and Jbeta (13) primers were used in the PCR. The repertoire was sequenced with immunoSEQ multiplex PCR; TCRdb's copy has only in-frame clones and lacks some. Of around 100,000 clones in the sample, about 74% are singletons; the top ten hold approximately 4.4%. Sequenced input: PBMCs. Source of these receptors: a man aged 25 to 40 in good health and CMV-seropositive.

The V gene is TRBV27, the J gene TRBJ2-7; 12 nucleotides align to TRBD2. Germline V gives CDR1 MNHEY, CDR2 SMNVEV (reference sequence). V shed 0 bases and J 3 bases; nucleotides not matched to a gene: 3. The CDR3 spans 16 residues. CDR3 coding DNA: TGTGCCAGCAGTTTATCCGGGACTAGCGGGCGCTACGAGCAGTACTTC. Residues: CASSLSGTSGRYEQYF.

The J gene is TRBJ2-7, the V gene TRBV6-1, with a tentative D call TRBD2 (5 bases). From germline, CDR1 is MNHNS and CDR2 SASEGT. V shed 5 bases and J shed 6 bases, with 11 bases lying between them. This CDR3 is 12 amino acids long. CDR3 in DNA: TGTGCCAGCAGTCTGGTACGGGGCGAGCAGTACTTC. Translation gives CASSLVRGEQYF.

The genes are TRBV11-2 and TRBJ2-5; D not resolved. With 0 bases removed from V and 0 bases from J, the gap between germline ends came to 11 bases. CDR3 length: 16 residues. Germline values: CDR1 SGHAT, CDR2 FQNNGV. The CDR3 DNA reads as TGTGCCAGCAGCTTAGATCTCGGTCTGTACCAAGAGACCCAGTACTTC. The encoded protein is CASSLDLGLYQETQYF.

DNA for the CDR3: TGTGCCAGCAGGGGACTAGCGGGGGGGACCGGGGAGCTGTTTTTT. This gives the protein CASRGLAGGTGELFF. The genes are TRBV27 and TRBJ2-2; 16 nucleotides match TRBD2. The ends lost 6 bases at V and 5 bases at J; junction bases unmatched: 0. The CDR3 extends over 15 amino acids. Germline V gene sequence: CDR1 MNHEY, CDR2 SMNVEV (reference sequence).

The genes are TRBV5-1 and TRBJ2-1; 11 nucleotides match TRBD2. Germline loops: CDR1 SGHRS, CDR2 YFSETQ. The V segment lost 0 bases and the J segment 6 bases; nucleotides outside the gene matches: 5. The CDR3 extends over 16 amino acids. The CDR3 loop reads CASSLDSGGAGNEQFF. The CDR3 DNA is TGCGCCAGCAGCTTGGATAGCGGGGGGGCCGGCAATGAGCAGTTCTTC.

V usage is TRBV7-9 and J usage is TRBJ2-7; a possible D gene is TRBD1 (5 bases). CDR1 and CDR2 (germline): SEHNR, FQNEAQ (reference sequence). This CDR3 contains 13 residues. Trimming removed 3 bases from V and 5 bases from J, with 11 bases in between. CDR3 loop: CASSLGPGNEQYF. In DNA, the CDR3 is TGTGCCAGCAGCTTGGGGCCAGGCAACGAGCAGTACTTC.

This clone occurred a few times. The chain is built from TRBV20-1 and TRBJ1-1; 7 nucleotides line up with TRBD1. The CDR3 runs 10 residues. Germline V gene sequence: CDR1 DFQATT, CDR2 SNEGSKA (reference sequence). V was pared by 3 bases and J by 11 bases, with 3 bases of the junction left unmatched. The DNA for the CDR3 is TGCAGTGCTAGTGCCAGGGGGGCTTTCTTT. Translating it yields CSASARGAFF.

The chain links TRBV9 to TRBJ2-5, with a tentative D call TRBD1 (6 bases). Trimming cost V 0 bases and J 11 bases, with 14 bases left between them. The germline V gene encodes CDR1 SGDLS and CDR2 YYNGEE. The CDR3 length is 13 residues. The chain's CDR3 is CASSVVQTGEQYF. CDR3 DNA: TGTGCCAGCAGCGTAGTGCAGACAGGTGAGCAGTACTTC.

The chain recombines TRBV30 with TRBJ2-2, with 7 bases identical to TRBD1. V lost 7 bases and J lost 1; bases outside the gene matches: 6. CDR1 and CDR2 from the germline V gene are GTSNPN and SVGIG (reference sequence). This CDR3 is 14 amino acids long. DNA for the CDR3: TGTGCCTCCAGACAGGGCGGGAACACCGGGGAGCTGTTTTTT. It specifies CASRQGGNTGELFF.

The V and J genes are TRBV7-2 and TRBJ2-5, with 12 bases fitting TRBD2. CDR3 length equals 16 residues. The germline V gene has CDR1 SGHTA and CDR2 FQGNSA. V lost 4 bases to trimming and J lost 1 base; unmatched junction nucleotides: 4. The DNA of the CDR3 is TGTGCCAGCAGCTCCTGGACTAGCGGGGCCCAAGAGACCCAGTACTTC. Translation: CASSSWTSGAQETQYF.

This clone has ten or more counts. This rearrangement joins TRBV27 to TRBJ1-1; 7 positions match TRBD1. The CDR3 length is 16 residues. V dropped 5 bases and J dropped 4; count of bases not matched to a gene: 13. Germline assignment: CDR1 MNHEY and CDR2 SMNVEV (reference sequence). CDR3: CASSLAPKGAGTEAFF. In DNA, the CDR3 is TGTGCCAGCAGTCTAGCCCCGAAGGGGGCTGGCACTGAAGCTTTCTTT.

This clone showed up just a few times. The V call is TRBV10-3, the J call TRBJ1-5; the D gene is possibly TRBD1 (5 bases). Trimming left V 4 bases short and J 2 bases short, with 12 bases between. This CDR3 is 15 amino acids long. From germline, CDR1 is ENHRY and CDR2 SYGVKD. This CDR3 reads CAISGQLGGNQPQHF. The CDR3 DNA is TGTGCCATCAGTGGACAGTTAGGAGGCAATCAGCCCCAGCATTTT.

This clone was found once. CDR3 sequence (DNA): TGTGCCAGCAGCCCTGACAGGGGGGCTTACTATGGCTACACCTTC. Translating it yields CASSPDRGAYYGYTF. The rearrangement links TRBV27 to TRBJ1-2; 9 nucleotides align to TRBD1. The length of the CDR3 is 15 residues. Germline loops: CDR1 MNHEY, CDR2 SMNVEV (reference sequence). V lost 6 bases and J lost 3; bases outside the gene matches: 8.

V and J are TRBV28 and TRBJ1-3; 7 bases align to TRBD1. Trimming removed 3 bases from V and 15 bases from J; junction bases left unmatched: 8. CDR1 is MDHEN and CDR2 is SYDVKM in the germline V gene. There are 12 residues in the CDR3. The CDR3 is CASSFRQGHTYF. The CDR3 DNA follows: TGTGCCAGCAGTTTTCGACAGGGCCACACATATTTT.

This chain joins TRBV30 and TRBJ2-7; possibly TRBD1 for D (5 bases). Trimming stripped 5 bases from V and 4 bases from J, with 18 bases between. Germline CDR1 reads GTSNPN; CDR2 reads SVGIG (reference sequence). CDR3 size: 14 residues. DNA for the CDR3: TGTGCCTGGGAACTCGGATTCAAGGGGTACGAGCAGTACTTC. Amino acids: CAWELGFKGYEQYF.

V and J are TRBV5-4 and TRBJ2-7; TRBD1 might be the D (7 bases). V shed 2 bases and J shed 6 bases, with 24 bases lying between them. CDR3 size: 17 residues. CDR1 and CDR2 from the germline V gene are SGHNT and YYREEE (reference sequence). The CDR3, as DNA: TGTGCCAGCAGCTTTGGGAGACAGCTATTCCAGGGGGGCGAGCAGTACTTC. Translation: CASSFGRQLFQGGEQYF.

The chain recombines TRBV7-2 with TRBJ1-5; 8 bases are a match to TRBD1. The length of the CDR3 is 14 residues. Germline V CDR1 and CDR2: SGHTA, FQGNSA. With V trimmed by 4 bases and J by 4 bases, 3 bases remained unmatched. The CDR3 loop reads CASSSDRANQPQHF. The CDR3 DNA sequence: TGTGCCAGCAGCTCGGACAGGGCAAATCAGCCCCAGCATTTT.

The V and J genes are TRBV7-8 and TRBJ2-3; 10 bases line up with TRBD2. The trim removed 7 bases at V and 0 bases at J, leaving 4 bases unmatched. This CDR3 has 15 residues. Germline CDR1 SGHVS, CDR2 FQNEAQ. The CDR3 region is CASTLAGASTDTQYF. CDR3 nucleotides: TGTGCCAGCACCCTAGCGGGGGCCAGCACAGATACGCAGTATTTT.

The chain joins TRBV30 to TRBJ1-2; perhaps TRBD1 as D (6 bases). Looked up from germline, CDR1 is GTSNPN and CDR2 is SVGIG (reference sequence). The CDR3 runs 14 residues. The V gene lost 1 base and the J gene lost 6 bases, with 15 bases spanning the gap. Written as DNA, the CDR3 is TGTGCCTGGAGTGCCAGGGGATTTGCGAATGGCTACACCTTC. This translates into CAWSARGFANGYTF.